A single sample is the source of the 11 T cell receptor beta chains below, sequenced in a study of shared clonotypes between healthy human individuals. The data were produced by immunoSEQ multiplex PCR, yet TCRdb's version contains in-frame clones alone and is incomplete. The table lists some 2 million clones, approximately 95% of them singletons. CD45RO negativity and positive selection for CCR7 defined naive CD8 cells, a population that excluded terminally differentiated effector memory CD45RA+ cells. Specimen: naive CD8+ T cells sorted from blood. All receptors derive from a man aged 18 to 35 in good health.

The CDR3 spells CASSLALLNTEAFF. The DNA for the CDR3 is TGTGCCAGCAGCTTAGCTCTTCTGAACACTGAAGCTTTCTTT. This chain joins TRBV7-9 and TRBJ1-1; no firm D call. Looked up from germline, CDR1 is SEHNR and CDR2 is FQNEAQ (reference sequence). V shed 0 bases and J shed 0 bases, with 5 bases lying between them. This CDR3 comprises 14 residues.

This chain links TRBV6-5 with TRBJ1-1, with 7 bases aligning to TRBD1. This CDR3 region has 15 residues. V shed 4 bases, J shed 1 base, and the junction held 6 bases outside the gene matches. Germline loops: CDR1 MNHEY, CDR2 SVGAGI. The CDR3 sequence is CASSWGGTENTEAFF. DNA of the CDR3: TGTGCCAGCAGTTGGGGTGGGACAGAGAACACTGAAGCTTTCTTT.

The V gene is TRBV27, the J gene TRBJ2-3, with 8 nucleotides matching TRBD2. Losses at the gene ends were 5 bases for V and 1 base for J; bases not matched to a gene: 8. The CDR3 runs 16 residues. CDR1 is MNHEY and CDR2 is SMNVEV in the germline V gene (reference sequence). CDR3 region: CASSRQAGEGTDTQYF. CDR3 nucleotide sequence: TGTGCCAGCAGTAGACAAGCGGGAGAGGGCACAGATACGCAGTATTTT.

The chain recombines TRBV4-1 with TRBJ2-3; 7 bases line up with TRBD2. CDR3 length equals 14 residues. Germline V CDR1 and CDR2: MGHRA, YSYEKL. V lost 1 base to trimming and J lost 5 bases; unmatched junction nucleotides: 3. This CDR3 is CASSQGLAGDTQYF. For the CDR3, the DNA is TGCGCCAGCAGCCAAGGTTTAGCGGGAGATACGCAGTATTTT.

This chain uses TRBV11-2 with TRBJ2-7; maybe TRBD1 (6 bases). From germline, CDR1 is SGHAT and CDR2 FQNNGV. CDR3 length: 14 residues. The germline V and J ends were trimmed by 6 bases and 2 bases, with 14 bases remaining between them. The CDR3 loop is CASSLGHPTYEQYF. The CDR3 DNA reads TGTGCCAGCAGTCTGGGACACCCAACCTACGAGCAGTACTTC.

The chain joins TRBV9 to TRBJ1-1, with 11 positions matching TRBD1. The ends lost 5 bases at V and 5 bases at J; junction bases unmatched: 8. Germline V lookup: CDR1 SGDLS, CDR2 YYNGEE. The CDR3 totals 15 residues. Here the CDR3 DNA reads TGTGCCAGCAGTGCCCGGGACAGGGGGAAGACTGAAGCTTTCTTT. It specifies CASSARDRGKTEAFF.

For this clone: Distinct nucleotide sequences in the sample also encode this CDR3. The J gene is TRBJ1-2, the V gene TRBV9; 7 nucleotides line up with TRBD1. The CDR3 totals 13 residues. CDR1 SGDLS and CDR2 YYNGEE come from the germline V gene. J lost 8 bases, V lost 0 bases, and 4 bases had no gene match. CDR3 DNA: TGTGCCAGCAGCGTAGGAACAGGGGAAGGCTACACCTTC. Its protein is CASSVGTGEGYTF.

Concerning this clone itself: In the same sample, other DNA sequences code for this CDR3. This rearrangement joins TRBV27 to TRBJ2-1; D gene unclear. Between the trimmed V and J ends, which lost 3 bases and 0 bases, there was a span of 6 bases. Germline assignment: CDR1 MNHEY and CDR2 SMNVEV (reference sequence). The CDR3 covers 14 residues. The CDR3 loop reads CASSFASSYNEQFF. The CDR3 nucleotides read TGTGCCAGCAGTTTCGCGAGCTCCTACAATGAGCAGTTCTTC.

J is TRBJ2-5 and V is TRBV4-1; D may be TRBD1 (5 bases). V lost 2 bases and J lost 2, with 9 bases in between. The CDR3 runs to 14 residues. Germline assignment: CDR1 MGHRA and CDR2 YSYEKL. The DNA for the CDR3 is TGCGCCAGCAGCCAAAGCCAGGGTCAAGAGACCCAGTACTTC. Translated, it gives CASSQSQGQETQYF.

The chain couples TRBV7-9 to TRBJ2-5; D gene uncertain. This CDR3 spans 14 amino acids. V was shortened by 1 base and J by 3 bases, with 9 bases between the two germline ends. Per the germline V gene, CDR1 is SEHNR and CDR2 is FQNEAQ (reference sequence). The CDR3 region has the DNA TGTGCCAGCAGCTTAGATTGGCAGGAAGAGACCCAGTACTTC. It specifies CASSLDWQEETQYF. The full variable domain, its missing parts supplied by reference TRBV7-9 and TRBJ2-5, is DTGVSQNPRHKITKRGQNVTFRCDPISEHNRLYWYRQTLGQGPEFLTYFQNEAQLEKSRLLSDRFSAERPKGSFSTLEIQRTEQGDSAMYLCASSLDWQEETQYFGPGTRLLVL.

CDR3 coding DNA: TGCGCCAGCAGACAGACAGGCGTGCCGGGGGACATTCAGTACTTC. It is translated as CASRQTGVPGDIQYF. The rearrangement joins TRBV4-3 to TRBJ2-4; D is tentatively TRBD1 or TRBD2 (6 bases each). CDR3 length: 15 residues. The germline V and J ends were trimmed by 6 bases and 8 bases, with 20 bases remaining between them. Germline values: CDR1 LGHNA, CDR2 YSLEER.